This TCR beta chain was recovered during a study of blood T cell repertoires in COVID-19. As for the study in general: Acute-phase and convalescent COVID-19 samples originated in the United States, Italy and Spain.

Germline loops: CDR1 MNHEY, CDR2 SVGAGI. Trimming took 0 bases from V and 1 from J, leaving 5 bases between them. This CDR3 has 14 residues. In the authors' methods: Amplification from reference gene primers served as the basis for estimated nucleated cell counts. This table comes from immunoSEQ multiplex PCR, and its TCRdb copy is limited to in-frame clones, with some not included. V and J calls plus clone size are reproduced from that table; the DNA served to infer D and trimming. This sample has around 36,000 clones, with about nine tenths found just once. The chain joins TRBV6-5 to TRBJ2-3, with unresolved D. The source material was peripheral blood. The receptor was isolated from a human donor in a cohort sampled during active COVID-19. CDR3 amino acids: CASSYSAGTDTQYF. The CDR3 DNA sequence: TGTGCCAGCAGTTACTCGGCAGGCACAGATACGCAGTATTTT.